This TCR beta chain was sequenced during a study of control samples from healthy donors and cancer patients. V dropped 5 bases and J dropped 2 bases, with 15 bases sitting between them. This CDR3 comprises 15 residues. The germline V gene encodes CDR1 SGHNT and CDR2 YENEEA. Libraries were prepared by immunoSEQ multiplex PCR; TCRdb keeps only in-frame clonotypes and omits some of them. The sample contains some 67,000 clones, about 90% of which appear only once. This clone was recorded once. Input material: PBMCs. V usage is TRBV11-3 and J usage is TRBJ1-2; tentative D call: TRBD1 (5 bases). The clonotype was recovered from a man between 60 and 75 years old with lung cancer. The CDR3 coding sequence is TGTGCCAGCAGCCCCCGAGGGAGACAGAACTATGGCTACACCTTC. This gives the protein CASSPRGRQNYGYTF.